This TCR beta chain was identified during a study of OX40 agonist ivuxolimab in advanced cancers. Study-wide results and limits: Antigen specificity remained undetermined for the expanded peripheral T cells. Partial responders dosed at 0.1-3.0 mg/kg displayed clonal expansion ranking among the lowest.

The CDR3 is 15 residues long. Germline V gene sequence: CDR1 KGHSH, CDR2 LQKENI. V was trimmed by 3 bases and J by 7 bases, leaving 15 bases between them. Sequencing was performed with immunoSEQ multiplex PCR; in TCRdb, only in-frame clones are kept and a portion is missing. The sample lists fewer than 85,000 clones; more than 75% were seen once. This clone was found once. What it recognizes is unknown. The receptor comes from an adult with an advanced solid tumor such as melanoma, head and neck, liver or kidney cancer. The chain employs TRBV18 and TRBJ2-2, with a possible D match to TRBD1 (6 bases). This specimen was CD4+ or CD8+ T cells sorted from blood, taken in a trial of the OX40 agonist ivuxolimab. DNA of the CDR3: TGTGCCAGCTCACCTTCCGGGACAACCCTCGGGGAGCTGTTTTTT. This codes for CASSPSGTTLGELFF.